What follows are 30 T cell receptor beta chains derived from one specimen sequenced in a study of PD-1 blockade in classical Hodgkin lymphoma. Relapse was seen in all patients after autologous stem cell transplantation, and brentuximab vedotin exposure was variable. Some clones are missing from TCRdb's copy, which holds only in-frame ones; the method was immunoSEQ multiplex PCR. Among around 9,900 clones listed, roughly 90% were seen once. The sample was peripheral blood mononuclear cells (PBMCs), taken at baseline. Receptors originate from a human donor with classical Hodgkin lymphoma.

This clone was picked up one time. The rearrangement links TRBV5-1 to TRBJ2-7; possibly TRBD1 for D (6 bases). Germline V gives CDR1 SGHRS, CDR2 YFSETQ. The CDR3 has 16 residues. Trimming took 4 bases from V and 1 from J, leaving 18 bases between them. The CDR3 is CASSPMGRGDSYEQYF. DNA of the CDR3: TGCGCCAGCAGCCCGATGGGCAGGGGAGATTCCTACGAGCAGTACTTC.

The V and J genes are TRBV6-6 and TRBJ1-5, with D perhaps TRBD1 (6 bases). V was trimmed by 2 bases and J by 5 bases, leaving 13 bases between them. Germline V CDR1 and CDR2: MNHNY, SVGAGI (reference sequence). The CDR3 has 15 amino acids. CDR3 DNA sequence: TGTGCCAGCAGTTACACCAGGGGTGAATATCAGCCCCAGCATTTT. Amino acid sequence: CASSYTRGEYQPQHF.

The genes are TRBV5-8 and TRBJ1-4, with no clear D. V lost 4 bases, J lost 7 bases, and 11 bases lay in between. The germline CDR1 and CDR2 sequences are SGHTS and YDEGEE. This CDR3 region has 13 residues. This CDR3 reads CASSSFSREKLFF. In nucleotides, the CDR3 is TGTGCCAGCAGCAGCTTCTCACGTGAAAAACTGTTTTTT.

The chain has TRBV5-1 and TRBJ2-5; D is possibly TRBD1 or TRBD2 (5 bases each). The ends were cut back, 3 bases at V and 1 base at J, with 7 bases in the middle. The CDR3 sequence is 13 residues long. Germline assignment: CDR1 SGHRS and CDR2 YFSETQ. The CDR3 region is CASSWGPQETQYF. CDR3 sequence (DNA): TGCGCCAGCAGCTGGGGACCCCAAGAGACCCAGTACTTC.

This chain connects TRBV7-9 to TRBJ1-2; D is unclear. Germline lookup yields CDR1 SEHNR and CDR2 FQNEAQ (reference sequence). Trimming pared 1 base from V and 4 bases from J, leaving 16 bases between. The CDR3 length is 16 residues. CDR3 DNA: TGTGCCAGCAGCTTAGATATTTCCGGAGGTATCTATGGCTACACCTTC. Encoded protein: CASSLDISGGIYGYTF.

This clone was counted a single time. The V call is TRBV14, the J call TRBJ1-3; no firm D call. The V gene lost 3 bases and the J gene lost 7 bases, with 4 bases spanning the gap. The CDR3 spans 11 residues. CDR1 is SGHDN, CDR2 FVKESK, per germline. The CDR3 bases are TGTGCCAGCAGCCACCGGAACACCATATATTTT. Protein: CASSHRNTIYF.

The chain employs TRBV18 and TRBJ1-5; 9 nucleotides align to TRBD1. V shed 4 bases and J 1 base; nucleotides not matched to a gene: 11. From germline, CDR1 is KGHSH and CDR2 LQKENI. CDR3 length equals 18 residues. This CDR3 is CASSLFTGGIGSNQPQHF. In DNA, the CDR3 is TGTGCCAGCTCACTTTTTACAGGGGGCATTGGAAGCAATCAGCCCCAGCATTTT.

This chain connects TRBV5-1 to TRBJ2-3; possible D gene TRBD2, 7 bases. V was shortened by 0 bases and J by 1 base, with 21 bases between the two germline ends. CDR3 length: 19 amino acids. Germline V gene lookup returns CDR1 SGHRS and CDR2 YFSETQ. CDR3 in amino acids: CASSLAGGRGGWGTDTQYF. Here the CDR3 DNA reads TGCGCCAGCAGCTTGGCCGGCGGGAGAGGGGGTTGGGGCACAGATACGCAGTATTTT.

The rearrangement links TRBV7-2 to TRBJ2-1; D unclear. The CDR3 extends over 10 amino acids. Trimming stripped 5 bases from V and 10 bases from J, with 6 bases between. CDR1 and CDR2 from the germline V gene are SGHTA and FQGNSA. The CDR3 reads CASSRVEQFF. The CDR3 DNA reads TGTGCCAGCAGCCGTGTCGAGCAGTTCTTC.

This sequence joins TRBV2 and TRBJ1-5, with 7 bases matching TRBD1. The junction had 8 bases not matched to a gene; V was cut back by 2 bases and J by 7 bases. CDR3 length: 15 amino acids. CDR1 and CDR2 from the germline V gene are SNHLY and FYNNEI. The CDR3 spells CASSEQGGLSQPQHF. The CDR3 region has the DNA TGTGCCAGCAGTGAACAGGGGGGCCTCTCACAGCCCCAGCATTTT.

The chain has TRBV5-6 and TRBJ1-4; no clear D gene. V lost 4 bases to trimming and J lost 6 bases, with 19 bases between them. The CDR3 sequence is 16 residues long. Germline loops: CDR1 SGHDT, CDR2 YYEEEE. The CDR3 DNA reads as TGTGCCAGCAGCGACTCTGGTAGGTCCGGGGATGAAAAACTGTTTTTT. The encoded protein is CASSDSGRSGDEKLFF.

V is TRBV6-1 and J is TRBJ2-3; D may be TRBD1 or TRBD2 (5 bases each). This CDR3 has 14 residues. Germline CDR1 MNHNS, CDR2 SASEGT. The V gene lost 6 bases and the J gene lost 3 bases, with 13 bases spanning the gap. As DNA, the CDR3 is TGTGCCAGCAGCGTACTATGGGGGACAGATACGCAGTATTTT. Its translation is CASSVLWGTDTQYF.

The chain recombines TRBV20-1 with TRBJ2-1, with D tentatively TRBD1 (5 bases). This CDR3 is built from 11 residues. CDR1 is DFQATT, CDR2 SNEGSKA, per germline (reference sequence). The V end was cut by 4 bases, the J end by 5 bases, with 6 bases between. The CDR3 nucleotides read TGCAGTGCTAAAGGGGACAATGAGCAGTTCTTC. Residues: CSAKGDNEQFF.

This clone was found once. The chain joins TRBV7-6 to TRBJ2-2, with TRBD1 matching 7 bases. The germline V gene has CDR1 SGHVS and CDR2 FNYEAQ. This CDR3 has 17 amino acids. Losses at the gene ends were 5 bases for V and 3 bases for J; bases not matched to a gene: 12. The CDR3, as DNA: TGTGCCAGCAGCCCCCGGGACAGCCTTTTTTACACCGGGGAGCTGTTTTTT. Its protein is CASSPRDSLFYTGELFF.

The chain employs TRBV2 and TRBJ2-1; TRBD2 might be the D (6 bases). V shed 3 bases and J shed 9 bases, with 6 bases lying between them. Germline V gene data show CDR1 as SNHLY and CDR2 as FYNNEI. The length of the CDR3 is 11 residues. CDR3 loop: CASSEGGEQFF. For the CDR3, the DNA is TGTGCCAGCAGTGAGGGAGGTGAGCAGTTCTTC.

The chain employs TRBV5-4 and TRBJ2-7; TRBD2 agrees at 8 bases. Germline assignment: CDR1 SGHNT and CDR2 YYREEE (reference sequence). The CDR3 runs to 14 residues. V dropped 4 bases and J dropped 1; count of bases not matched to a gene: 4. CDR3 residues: CASSQVAGSYEQYF. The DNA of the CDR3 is TGTGCCAGCAGCCAGGTAGCGGGGTCCTACGAGCAGTACTTC.

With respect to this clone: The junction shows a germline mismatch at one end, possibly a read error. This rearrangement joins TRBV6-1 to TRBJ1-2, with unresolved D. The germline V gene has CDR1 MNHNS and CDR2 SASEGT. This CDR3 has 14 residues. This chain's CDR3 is CASSDWGTNYGCTF. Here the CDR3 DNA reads TGTGCCAGCAGTGACTGGGGAACAAACTATGGCTGCACCTTC.

CDR3 amino acids: CASSQAPRDRGPEAFF. The CDR3 DNA reads as TGCGCCAGCAGCCAAGCTCCTCGGGACAGGGGGCCTGAAGCTTTCTTT. The chain links TRBV4-1 to TRBJ1-1; 12 bases agree with TRBD1. The CDR3 consists of 16 residues. V shed 1 base and J 6 bases; nucleotides not matched to a gene: 6. Germline CDR1 is MGHRA and CDR2 is YSYEKL.

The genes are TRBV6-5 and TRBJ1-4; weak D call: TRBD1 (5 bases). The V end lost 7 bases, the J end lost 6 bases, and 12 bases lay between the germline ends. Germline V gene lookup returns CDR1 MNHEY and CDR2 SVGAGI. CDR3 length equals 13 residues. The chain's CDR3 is CASMRDRDEKLFF. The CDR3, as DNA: TGTGCCAGCATGCGGGACCGGGATGAAAAACTGTTTTTT.

The CDR3 sequence is CASRVREITEAFF. The CDR3 DNA reads TGTGCCAGCAGGGTCAGGGAAATTACTGAAGCTTTCTTT. The chain recombines TRBV27 with TRBJ1-1; tentative D call: TRBD1 (5 bases). Trimming pared 6 bases from V and 5 bases from J, leaving 13 bases between. This CDR3 is 13 amino acids long. Germline CDR1 is MNHEY and CDR2 is SMNVEV (reference sequence).

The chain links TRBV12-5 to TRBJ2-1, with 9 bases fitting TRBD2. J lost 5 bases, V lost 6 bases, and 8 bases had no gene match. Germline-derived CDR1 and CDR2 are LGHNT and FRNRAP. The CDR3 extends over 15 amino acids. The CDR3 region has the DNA TGTGCTAGTGGCCTGGTAGCGGGAGTCAACAATGAGCAGTTCTTC. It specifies CASGLVAGVNNEQFF.

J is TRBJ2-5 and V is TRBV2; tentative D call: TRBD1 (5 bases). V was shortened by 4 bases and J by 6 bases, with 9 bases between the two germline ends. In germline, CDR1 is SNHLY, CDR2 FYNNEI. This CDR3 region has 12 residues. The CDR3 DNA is TGTGCCAGCAGTGGGGGCACCCAGACCCAGTACTTC. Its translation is CASSGGTQTQYF.

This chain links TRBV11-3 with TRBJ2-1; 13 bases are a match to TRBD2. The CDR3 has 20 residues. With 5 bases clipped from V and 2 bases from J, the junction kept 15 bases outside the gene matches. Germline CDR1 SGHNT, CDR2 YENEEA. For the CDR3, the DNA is TGTGCCAGCAGCAGCGGGGGCCGGACTAGCGGGAGACAAACCTACAATGAGCAGTTCTTC. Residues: CASSSGGRTSGRQTYNEQFF.

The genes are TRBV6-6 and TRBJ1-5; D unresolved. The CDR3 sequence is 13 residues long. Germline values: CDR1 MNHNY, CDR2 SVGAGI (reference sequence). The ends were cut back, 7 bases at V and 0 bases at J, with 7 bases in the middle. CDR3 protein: CASTLNSNQPQHF. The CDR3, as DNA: TGTGCCAGCACCCTGAATAGCAATCAGCCCCAGCATTTT.

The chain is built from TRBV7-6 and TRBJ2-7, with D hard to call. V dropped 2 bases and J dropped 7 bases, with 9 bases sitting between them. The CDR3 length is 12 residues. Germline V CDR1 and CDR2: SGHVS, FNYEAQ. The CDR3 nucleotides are TGTGCCAGCAGCTTAACACGGGTGGAGCAGTACTTC. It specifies CASSLTRVEQYF.

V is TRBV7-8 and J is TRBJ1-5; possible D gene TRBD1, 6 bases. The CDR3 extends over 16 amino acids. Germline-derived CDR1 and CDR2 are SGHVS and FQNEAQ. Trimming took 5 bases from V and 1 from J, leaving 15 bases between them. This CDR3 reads CASSPVRDKSNQPQHF. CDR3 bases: TGTGCCAGCAGCCCCGTCCGGGACAAAAGCAATCAGCCCCAGCATTTT. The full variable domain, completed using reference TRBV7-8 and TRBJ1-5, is GAGVSQSPRYKVAKRGQDVALRCDPISGHVSLFWYQQALGQGPEFLTYFQNEAQLDKSGLPSDRFFAERPEGSVSTLKIQRTQQEDSAVYLCASSPVRDKSNQPQHFGDGTRLSIL.

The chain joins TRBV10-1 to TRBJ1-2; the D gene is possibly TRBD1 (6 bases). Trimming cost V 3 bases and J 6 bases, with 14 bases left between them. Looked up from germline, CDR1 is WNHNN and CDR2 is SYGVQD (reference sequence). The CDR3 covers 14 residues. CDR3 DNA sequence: TGCGCCAGCAGTGACGGTGACAGGCGGCATGGCTACACCTTC. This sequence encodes CASSDGDRRHGYTF.

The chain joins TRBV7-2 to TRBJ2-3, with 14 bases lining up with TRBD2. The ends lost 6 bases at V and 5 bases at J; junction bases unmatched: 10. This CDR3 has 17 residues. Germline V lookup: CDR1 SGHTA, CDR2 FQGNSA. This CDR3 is CASRHRLAGGRVDTQYF. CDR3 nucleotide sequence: TGTGCCAGCAGGCACCGACTAGCGGGAGGGCGGGTAGATACGCAGTATTTT.

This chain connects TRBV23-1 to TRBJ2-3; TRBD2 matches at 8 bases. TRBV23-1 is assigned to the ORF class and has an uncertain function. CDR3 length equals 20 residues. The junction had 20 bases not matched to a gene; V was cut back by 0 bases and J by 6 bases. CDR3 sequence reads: CASSQSTAGVKTEPRDTQYF. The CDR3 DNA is TGCGCCAGCAGTCAATCCACAGCGGGAGTGAAGACAGAGCCGAGGGATACGCAGTATTTT.

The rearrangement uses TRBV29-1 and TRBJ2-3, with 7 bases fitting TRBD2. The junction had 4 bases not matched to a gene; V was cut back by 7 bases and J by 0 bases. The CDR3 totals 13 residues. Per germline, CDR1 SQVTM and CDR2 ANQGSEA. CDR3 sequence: CSESGASTDTQYF. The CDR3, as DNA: TGCAGCGAGAGCGGGGCTAGCACAGATACGCAGTATTTT.